This is a list of T cell receptor beta chains from one sample in a study of blood T cells in healthy people across ages. From the 5' RACE reads, TCRdb called clonotypes with MiXCR, one entry per CDR3 protein. The sample carries approximately 800,000 distinct CDR3 sequences, 25% to 30% recorded once. The same sample was also used in a study of T cells of mothers and their children.

The specimen sequenced was blood. These receptors were taken from a boy between 5 and 17 years old in good health. Both conserved end residues are trimmed from each CDR3.

>TRBV7-2|TRBJ2-1
ASSPYLAGGDNEQF
>TRBV6-1|TRBJ1-2
ASSERTEGDGYT
>TRBV7-2|TRBJ2-7
ASSLKQTSISSYEQY
>TRBV4-1|TRBJ1-2
ASSQDQGVYGYT
>TRBV3-1|TRBJ1-2
ASSQGWTGPRGYT
>TRBV7-3|TRBJ1-1
ASSSPGSTEAF
>TRBV20-1|TRBJ2-3
SARDSGVNTDTQY
>TRBV28|TRBJ2-7
ASSFSILPRGGYEQY
>TRBV30|TRBJ1-2
AWKEEGSNYGYT
>TRBV20-1|TRBJ1-2
SARTGADYGYT
>TRBV20-1|TRBJ2-3
SAAWSGGAVEDTQY
>TRBV28|TRBJ2-7
ASSLEQGSYEQY
>TRBV6-5|TRBJ2-5
ASSYGQVQETQY
>TRBV9|TRBJ2-2
ASSVNLASTGELF
>TRBV10-3|TRBJ2-7
AISDEGADYEQY
>TRBV5-1|TRBJ1-2
ASSFGQGVPYGYT
>TRBV12-3/TRBV12-4|TRBJ2-3
ASTEGAGTTDTQY
>TRBV18|TRBJ2-5
ASSPPTGNRETQY
>TRBV12-3/TRBV12-4|TRBJ1-5
ASGSRENQPQH
>TRBV12-3/TRBV12-4|TRBJ2-1
ASSLGRLVSSYNEQF
>TRBV7-6|TRBJ1-2
ASSPAVSYSPNYGYT
>TRBV27|TRBJ2-4
ASGKGSAKNIQY
>TRBV5-1|TRBJ2-5
ASSSRTSRETQY
>TRBV7-9|TRBJ2-3
ASSSRGAWVDTQY
>TRBV19|TRBJ1-6
ASSIAQEGSPLH
>TRBV6-1|TRBJ2-7
ASRARGSSYEQY
>TRBV10-3|TRBJ2-5
AISREAQETQY
>TRBV7-9|TRBJ2-5
ASSLSSGGRQWETQY
>TRBV29-1|NA
SVLVSGGAYEQF
>TRBV20-1|TRBJ2-2
SAPGQGGPGELF
>TRBV12-3/TRBV12-4|TRBJ1-3
ASSSSRGNTIY
>TRBV6-6|TRBJ2-7
ASSPGTSIDPEQY
>TRBV7-9|TRBJ2-5
ASSPPTEETQY
>TRBV7-2|TRBJ1-4
ASSPPAAPGNEKLF
>TRBV6-6|NA
ASSNYRPGETQY
>TRBV29-1|TRBJ2-5
SVEDRRIQETQY
>TRBV18|TRBJ2-3
ASSPQVTDTQY
>TRBV5-4|TRBJ2-5
ASSLDSLGPMGTQY
>TRBV29-1|TRBJ2-7
SSNGGLNSAWDYEQY
>TRBV20-1|TRBJ1-4
SAGRDGEKLF
>TRBV3-1|NA
ASSLVGAGDEQF
>TRBV7-6|TRBJ2-5
ASSLALYSGGPRETQY
>TRBV9|TRBJ2-5
ASSPTFGQSSLWEQY
>TRBV14|NA
ASSPKLRGYEQY
>TRBV27|TRBJ2-7
ASSWSGGATYEQY
>TRBV5-1|TRBJ2-3
ASSWDGSDTQY
>TRBV5-6|TRBJ1-1
ASSPSSGTEAF
>TRBV5-1|TRBJ2-5
ASSLFKGMRETQY
>TRBV2|TRBJ1-1
ASEGQLNTEAF
>TRBV5-1|TRBJ2-2
ASSLGVDGTNTGELF
>TRBV3-1|TRBJ2-7
ASSLTGGGNYEQY
>TRBV9|TRBJ2-4
ASSPQGLAGDLAKNIQY
>TRBV18|TRBJ1-4
ASSPRGKATNEKLF
>TRBV7-9|TRBJ2-7
ASSSPFSSYEQY
>TRBV20-1|TRBJ2-7
SAREATGSSYEQY
>TRBV13|NA
ASRPRQGSFDEQY
>TRBV29-1|TRBJ1-1
SVTSRGTEAF